This T cell receptor (beta chain) appears in the sequencing data of a study of T cells in Graves' hyperthyroidism and ophthalmopathy. Amplification yielded TCR beta CDR3 regions, with RNA transcripts as the source. A first-round RT-PCR of the TCR CDR3 used the HTBI primer set. TCRdb reanalysed the multiplex PCR reads using MiXCR and keeps one entry per CDR3 protein. The table has 110,000 to 150,000 distinct CDR3 sequences, approximately 20% seen once; the top ten hold around 70%. The CDR3 covers 16 residues. V gave up 5 bases and J gave up 6 bases; unmatched junction bases: 11. CDR1 and CDR2 from the germline V gene are SEHNR and FQNEAQ (reference sequence).

V usage is TRBV7-9 and J usage is TRBJ2-1; 9 bases fit TRBD1. The material sequenced was blood. The TCR comes from a woman in her forties or fifties with Graves' hyperthyroidism that later progressed to Graves' ophthalmopathy. The CDR3, as DNA: TGTGCCAGCAGCGACACTAACAGGGGGCTGAGCAATGAGCAGTTCTTC. This encodes CASSDTNRGLSNEQFF.